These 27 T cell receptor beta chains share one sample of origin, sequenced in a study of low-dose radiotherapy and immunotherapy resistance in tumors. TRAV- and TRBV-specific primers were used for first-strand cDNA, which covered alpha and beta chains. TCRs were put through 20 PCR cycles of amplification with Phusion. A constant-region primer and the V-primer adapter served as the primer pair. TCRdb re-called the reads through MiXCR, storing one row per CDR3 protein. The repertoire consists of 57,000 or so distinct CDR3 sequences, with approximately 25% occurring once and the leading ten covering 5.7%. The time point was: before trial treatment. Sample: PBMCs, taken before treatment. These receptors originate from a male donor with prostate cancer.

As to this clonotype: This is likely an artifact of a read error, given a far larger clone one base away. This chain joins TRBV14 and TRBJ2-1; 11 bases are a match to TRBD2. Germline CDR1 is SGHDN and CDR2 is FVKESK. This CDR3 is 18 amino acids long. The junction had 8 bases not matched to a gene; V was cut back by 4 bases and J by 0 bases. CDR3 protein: CASSRGLAGGSSYNEQFF. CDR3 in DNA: TGTGCCAGCAGCCGCGGGCTAGCGGGAGGATCCTCCTACAATGAGCAGTTCTTC. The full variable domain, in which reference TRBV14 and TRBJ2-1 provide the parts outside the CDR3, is EAGVTQFPSHSVIEKGQTVTLRCDPISGHDNLYWYRRVMGKEIKFLLHFVKESKQDESGMPNNRFLAERTGGTYSTLKVQPAELEDSGVYFCASSRGLAGGSSYNEQFFGPGTRLTVL.

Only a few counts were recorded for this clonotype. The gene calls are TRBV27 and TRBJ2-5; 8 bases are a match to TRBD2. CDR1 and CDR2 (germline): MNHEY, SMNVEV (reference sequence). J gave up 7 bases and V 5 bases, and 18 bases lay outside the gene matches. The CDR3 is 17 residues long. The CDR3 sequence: CASSTRASGRKPGTQYF. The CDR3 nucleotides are TGTGCCAGCAGTACTCGGGCTAGCGGGCGAAAACCGGGGACCCAGTACTTC.

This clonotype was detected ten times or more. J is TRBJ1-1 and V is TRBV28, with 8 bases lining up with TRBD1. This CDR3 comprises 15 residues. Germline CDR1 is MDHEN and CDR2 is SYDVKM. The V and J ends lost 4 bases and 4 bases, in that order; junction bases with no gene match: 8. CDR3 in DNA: TGTGCCAGCAGTTGGACAGGGAGGATGGGCACTGAAGCTTTCTTT. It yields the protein CASSWTGRMGTEAFF.

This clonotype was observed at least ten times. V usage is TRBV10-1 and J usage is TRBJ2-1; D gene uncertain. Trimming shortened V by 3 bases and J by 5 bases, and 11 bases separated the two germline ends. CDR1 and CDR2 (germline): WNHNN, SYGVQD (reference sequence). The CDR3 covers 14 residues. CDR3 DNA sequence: TGCGCCAGCAGTGAAGCTGGCCGAGACAATGAGCAGTTCTTC. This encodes CASSEAGRDNEQFF.

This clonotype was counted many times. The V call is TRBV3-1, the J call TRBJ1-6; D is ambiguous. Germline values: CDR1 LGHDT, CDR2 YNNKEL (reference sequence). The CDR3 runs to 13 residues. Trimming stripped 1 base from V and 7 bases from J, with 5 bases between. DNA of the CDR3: TGTGCCAGCAGCCAAGGCGGAAATTCACCCCTCCACTTT. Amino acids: CASSQGGNSPLHF.

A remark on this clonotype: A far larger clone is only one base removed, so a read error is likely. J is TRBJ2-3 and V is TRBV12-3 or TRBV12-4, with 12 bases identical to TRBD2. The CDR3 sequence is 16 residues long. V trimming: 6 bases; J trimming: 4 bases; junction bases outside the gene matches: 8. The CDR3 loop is CASSSGLAGFPDTQYF. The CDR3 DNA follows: TGTGCCAGCAGCTCCGGACTAGCGGGATTCCCAGATACGCAGTATTTT.

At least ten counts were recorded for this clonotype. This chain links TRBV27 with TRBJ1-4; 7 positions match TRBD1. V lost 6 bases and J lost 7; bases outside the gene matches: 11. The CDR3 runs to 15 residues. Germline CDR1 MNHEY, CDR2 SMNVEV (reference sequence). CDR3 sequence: CASSPPQGVGEKLFF. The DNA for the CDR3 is TGTGCCAGCAGCCCCCCGCAGGGGGTTGGTGAAAAACTGTTTTTT.

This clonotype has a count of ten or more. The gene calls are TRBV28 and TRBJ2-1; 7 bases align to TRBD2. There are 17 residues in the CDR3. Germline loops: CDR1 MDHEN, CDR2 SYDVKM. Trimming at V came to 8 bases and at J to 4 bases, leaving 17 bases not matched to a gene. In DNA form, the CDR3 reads TGTGCCAGCCAAGTTACCCGAAACGGGAGGAATTACAATGAGCAGTTCTTC. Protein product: CASQVTRNGRNYNEQFF. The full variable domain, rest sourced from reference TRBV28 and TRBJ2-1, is DVKVTQSSRYLVKRTGEKVFLECVQDMDHENMFWYRQDPGLGLRLIYFSYDVKMKEKGDIPEGYSVSREKKERFSLILESASTNQTSMYLCASQVTRNGRNYNEQFFGPGTRLTVL.

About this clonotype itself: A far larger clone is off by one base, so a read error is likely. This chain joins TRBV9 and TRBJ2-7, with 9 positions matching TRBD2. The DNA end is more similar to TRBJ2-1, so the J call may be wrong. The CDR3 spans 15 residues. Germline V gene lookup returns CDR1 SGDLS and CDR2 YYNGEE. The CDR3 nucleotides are TGTGCCAGCAGCGTATTTGCGGGGGGGCCCAATGAGCAGTTCTTC. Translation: CASSVFAGGPNEQFF.

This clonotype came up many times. The CDR3 DNA is TGTGCCAGCAGTGACTACAGGGGCAATCAGCCCCAGCATTTT. Translating gives CASSDYRGNQPQHF. This chain joins TRBV2 and TRBJ1-5, with a tentative D call TRBD1 (6 bases). CDR1 SNHLY and CDR2 FYNNEI come from the germline V gene. The CDR3 has 14 amino acids. V lost 3 bases and J 2 bases, leaving 8 bases between the germline ends.

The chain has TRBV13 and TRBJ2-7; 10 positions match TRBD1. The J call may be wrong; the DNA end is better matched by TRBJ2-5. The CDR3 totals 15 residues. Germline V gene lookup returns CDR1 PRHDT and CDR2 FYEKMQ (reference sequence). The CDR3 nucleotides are TGTGCCAGCAGTGATGACAGGGGGCCCCAAGAGACCCAGTACTTC. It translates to CASSDDRGPQETQYF.

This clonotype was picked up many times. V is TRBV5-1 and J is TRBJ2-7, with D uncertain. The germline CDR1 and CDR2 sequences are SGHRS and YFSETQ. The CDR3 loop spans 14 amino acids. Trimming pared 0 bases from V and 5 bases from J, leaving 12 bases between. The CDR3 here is CASSLAGFGNEQYF. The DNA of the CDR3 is TGCGCCAGCAGCTTGGCCGGGTTCGGCAACGAGCAGTACTTC. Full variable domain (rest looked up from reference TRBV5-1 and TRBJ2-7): KAGVTQTPRYLIKTRGQQVTLSCSPISGHRSVSWYQQTPGQGLQFLFEYFSETQRNKGNFPGRFSGRQFSNSRSEMNVSTLELGDSALYLCASSLAGFGNEQYFGPGTRLTVT.

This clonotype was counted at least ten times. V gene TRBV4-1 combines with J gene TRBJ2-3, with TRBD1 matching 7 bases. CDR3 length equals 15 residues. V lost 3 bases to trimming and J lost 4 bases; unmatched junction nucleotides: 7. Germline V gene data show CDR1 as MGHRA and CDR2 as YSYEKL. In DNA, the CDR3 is TGCGCCAGCAGCCAGGGACGACAGGGTTCAGATACGCAGTATTTT. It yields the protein CASSQGRQGSDTQYF.

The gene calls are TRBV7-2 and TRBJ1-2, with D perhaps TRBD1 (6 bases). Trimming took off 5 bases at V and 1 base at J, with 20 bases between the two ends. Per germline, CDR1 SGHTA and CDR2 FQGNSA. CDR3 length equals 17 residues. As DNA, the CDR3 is TGTGCCAGCAGCCTAGGGGGGGCCCATGCCCTTAACTATGGCTACACCTTC. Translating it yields CASSLGGAHALNYGYTF.

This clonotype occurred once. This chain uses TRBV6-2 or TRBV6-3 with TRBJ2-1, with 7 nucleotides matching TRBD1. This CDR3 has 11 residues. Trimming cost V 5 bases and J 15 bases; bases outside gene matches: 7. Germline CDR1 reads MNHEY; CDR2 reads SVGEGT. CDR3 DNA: TGTGCCAGCAGTGAAAAGGGGGCGCGGTTCTTC. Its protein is CASSEKGARFF.

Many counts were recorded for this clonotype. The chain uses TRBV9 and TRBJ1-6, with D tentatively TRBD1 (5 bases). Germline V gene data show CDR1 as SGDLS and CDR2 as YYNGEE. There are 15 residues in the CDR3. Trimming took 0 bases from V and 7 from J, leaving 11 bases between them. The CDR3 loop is CASSVGVGVNSPLHF. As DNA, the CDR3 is TGTGCCAGCAGCGTAGGTGTAGGGGTCAATTCACCCCTCCACTTT.

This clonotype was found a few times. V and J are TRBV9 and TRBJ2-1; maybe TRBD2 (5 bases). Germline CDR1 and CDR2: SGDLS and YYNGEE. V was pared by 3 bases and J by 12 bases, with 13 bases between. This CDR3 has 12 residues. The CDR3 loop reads CASSGQTTRQFF. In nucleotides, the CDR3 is TGTGCCAGCAGCGGCCAGACTACTCGGCAGTTCTTC.

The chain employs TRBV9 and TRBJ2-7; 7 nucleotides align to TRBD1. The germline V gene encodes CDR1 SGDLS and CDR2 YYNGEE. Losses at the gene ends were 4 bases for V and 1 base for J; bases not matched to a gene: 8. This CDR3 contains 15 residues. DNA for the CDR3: TGTGCCAGCAGCATAACACCGGGACAGTCCTACGAGCAGTACTTC. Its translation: CASSITPGQSYEQYF.

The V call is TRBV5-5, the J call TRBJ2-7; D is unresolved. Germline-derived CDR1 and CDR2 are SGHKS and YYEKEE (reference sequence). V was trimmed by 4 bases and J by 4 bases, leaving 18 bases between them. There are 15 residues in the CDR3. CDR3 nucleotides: TGTGCCAGCAGCCTCCTTCCGGGTGGCGTTTACGAGCAGTACTTC. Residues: CASSLLPGGVYEQYF.

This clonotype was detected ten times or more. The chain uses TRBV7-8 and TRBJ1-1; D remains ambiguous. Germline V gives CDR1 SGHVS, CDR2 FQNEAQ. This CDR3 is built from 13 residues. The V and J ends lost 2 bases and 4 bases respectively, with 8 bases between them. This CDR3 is CASSLSWATEAFF. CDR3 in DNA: TGTGCCAGCAGCTTAAGTTGGGCCACTGAAGCTTTCTTT.

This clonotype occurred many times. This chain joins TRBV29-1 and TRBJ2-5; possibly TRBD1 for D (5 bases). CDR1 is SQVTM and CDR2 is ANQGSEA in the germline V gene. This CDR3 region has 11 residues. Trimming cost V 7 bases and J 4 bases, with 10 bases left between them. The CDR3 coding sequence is TGCAGCGGGGGCACGGGAGAGACCCAGTACTTC. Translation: CSGGTGETQYF.

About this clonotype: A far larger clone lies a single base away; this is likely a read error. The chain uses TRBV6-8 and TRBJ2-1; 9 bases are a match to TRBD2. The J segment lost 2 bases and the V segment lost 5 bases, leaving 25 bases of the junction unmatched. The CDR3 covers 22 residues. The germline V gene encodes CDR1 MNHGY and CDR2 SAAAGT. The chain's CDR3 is CASSPWAGGQQSGGRAYNEQFF. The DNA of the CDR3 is TGTGCCAGCAGTCCTTGGGCGGGGGGCCAACAATCTGGCGGGAGGGCCTACAATGAGCAGTTCTTC.

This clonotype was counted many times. The CDR3 coding sequence is TGTGCCAGCAGTTCCTCAGCGGGAGCCTCAGAGACCCAGTACTTC. Encoded protein: CASSSSAGASETQYF. V is TRBV28 and J is TRBJ2-5; TRBD2 aligns across 8 bases. The junction had 8 bases not matched to a gene; V was cut back by 4 bases and J by 4 bases. The germline CDR1 and CDR2 sequences are MDHEN and SYDVKM. The CDR3 extends over 15 amino acids.

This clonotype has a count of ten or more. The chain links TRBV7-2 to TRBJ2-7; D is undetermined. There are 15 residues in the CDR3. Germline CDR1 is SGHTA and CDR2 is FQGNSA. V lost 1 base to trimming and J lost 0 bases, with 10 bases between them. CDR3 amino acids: CASSLDQKSSYEQYF. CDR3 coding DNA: TGTGCCAGCAGCTTAGACCAAAAAAGCTCCTACGAGCAGTACTTC.

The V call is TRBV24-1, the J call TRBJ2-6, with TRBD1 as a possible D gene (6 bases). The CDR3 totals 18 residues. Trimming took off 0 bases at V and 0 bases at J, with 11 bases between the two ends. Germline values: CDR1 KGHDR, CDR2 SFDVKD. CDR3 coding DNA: TGTGCCACCAGTGATTTGTCGGGACAAAGCTCTGGGGCCAACGTCCTGACTTTC. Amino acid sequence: CATSDLSGQSSGANVLTF.

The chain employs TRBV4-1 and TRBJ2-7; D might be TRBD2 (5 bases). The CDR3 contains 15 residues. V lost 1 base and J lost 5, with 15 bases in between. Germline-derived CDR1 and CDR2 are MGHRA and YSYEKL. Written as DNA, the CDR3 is TGCGCCAGCAGCCAAGGCCCGAGAGAGGGCAACGAGCAGTACTTC. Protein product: CASSQGPREGNEQYF.

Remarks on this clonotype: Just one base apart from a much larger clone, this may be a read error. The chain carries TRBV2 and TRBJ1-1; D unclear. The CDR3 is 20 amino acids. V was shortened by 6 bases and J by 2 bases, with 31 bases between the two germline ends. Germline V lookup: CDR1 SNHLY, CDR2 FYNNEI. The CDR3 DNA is TGTGCCAGCAGGTTAGGCGGGATGGGGAAACACTTTTCTCCAAACACTGAAGCTTTCTTT. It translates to CASRLGGMGKHFSPNTEAFF.